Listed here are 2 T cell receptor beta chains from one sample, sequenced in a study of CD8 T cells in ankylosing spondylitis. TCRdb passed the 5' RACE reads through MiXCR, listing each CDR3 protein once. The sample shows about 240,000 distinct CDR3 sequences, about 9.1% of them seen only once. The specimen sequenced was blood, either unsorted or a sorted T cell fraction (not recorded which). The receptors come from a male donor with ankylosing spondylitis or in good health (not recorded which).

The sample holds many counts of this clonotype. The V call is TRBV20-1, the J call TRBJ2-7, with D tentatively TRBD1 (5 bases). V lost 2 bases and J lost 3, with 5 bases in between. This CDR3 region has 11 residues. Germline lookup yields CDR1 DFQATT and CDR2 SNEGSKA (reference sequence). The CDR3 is CSARQGYEQYF. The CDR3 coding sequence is TGCAGTGCTAGACAGGGCTACGAGCAGTACTTC.

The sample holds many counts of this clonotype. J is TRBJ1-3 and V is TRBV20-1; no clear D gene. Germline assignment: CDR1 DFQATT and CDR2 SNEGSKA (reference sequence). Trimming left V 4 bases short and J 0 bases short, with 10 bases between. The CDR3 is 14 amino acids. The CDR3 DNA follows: TGCAGTGCTACCTCCGCTTCCTCTGGAAACACCATATATTTT. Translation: CSATSASSGNTIYF.